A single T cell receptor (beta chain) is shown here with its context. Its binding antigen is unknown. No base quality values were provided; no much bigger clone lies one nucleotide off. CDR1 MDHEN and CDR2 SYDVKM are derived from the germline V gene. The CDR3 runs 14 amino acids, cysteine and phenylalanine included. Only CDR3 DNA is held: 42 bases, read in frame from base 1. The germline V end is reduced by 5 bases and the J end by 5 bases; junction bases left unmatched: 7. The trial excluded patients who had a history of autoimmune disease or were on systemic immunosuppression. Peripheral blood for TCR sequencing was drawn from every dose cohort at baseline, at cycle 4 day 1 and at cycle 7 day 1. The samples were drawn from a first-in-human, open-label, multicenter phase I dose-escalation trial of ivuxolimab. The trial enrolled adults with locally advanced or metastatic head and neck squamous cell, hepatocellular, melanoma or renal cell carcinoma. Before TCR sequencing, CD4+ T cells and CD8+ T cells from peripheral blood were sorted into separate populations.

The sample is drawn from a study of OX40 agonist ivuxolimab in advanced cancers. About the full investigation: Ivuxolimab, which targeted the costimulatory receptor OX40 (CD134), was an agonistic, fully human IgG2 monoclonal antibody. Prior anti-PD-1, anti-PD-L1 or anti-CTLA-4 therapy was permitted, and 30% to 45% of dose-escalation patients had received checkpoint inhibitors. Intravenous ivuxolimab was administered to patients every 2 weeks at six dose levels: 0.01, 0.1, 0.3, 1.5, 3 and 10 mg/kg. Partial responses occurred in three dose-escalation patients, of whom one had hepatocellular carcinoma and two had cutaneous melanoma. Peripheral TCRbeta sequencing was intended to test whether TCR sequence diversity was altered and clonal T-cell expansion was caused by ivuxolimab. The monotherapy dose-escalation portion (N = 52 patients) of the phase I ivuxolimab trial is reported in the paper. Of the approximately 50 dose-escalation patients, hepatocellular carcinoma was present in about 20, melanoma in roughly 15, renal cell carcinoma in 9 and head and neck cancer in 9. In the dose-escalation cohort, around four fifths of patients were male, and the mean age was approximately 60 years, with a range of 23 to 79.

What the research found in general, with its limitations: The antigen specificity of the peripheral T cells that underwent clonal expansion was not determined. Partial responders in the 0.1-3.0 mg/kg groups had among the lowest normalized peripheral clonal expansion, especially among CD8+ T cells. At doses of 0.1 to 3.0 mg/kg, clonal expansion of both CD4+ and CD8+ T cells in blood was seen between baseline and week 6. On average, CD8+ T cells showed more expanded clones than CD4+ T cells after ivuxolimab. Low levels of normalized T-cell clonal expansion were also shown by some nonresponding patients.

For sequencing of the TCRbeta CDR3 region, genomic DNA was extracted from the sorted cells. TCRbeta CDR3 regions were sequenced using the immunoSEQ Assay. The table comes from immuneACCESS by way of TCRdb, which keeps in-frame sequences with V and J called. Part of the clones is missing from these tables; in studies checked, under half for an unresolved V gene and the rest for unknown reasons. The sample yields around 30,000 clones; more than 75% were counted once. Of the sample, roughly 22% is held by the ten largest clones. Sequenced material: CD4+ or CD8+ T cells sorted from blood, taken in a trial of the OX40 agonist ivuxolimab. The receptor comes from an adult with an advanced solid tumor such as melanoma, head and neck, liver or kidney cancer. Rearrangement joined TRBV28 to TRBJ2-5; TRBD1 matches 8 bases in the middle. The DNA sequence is TGTGCCAGCAGTCACAGGGGGATGACGGAGACCCAGTACTTC. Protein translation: CASSHRGMTETQYF.